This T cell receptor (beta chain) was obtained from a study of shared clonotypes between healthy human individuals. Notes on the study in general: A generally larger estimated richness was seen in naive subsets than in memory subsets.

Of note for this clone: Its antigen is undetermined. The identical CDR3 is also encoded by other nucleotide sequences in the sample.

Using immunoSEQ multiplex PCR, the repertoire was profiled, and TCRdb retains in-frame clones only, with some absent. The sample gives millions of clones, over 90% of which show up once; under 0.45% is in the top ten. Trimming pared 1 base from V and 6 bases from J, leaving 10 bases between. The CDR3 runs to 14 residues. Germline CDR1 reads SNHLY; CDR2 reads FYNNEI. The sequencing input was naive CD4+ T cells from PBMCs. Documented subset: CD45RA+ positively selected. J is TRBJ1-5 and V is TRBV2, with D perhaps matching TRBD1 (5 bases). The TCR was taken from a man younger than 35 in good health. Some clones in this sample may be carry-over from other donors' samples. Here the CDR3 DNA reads TGTGCCAGCAGTGAAGGCCGGGGACCTCAGCCCCAGCATTTT. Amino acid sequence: CASSEGRGPQPQHF.